The source of this TCR beta chain is a study of graft-versus-host responses after intestinal transplantation. Background on the study: Induction using anti-thymocyte globulin, followed by tacrolimus and steroids for roughly 3 years, was given to all recipients.

Note on this clone: What it recognizes is unknown.

Germline CDR1 is SGHKS and CDR2 is YYEKEE (reference sequence). V lost 4 bases to trimming and J lost 3 bases, with 20 bases between them. This CDR3 comprises 16 residues. Measured with immunoSEQ multiplex PCR; TCRdb has only the in-frame clones, and not every one. The table shows about 51,000 clones, with more than 70% occurring only once. The chain combines TRBV5-5 with TRBJ2-7, with D possibly matching TRBD2 (5 bases). This clonotype was sampled from a human donor who was the organ donor for an intestinal transplant. Here the sequenced sample was unstimulated CD4+ T cells sorted from spleen or lymph node cells, taken before transplant. The chain's CDR3 is CASSAAPGVYLYEQYF. The CDR3 DNA reads as TGTGCCAGCAGCGCCGCTCCCGGGGTATACCTCTACGAGCAGTACTTC.